This TCR beta chain is from a study of vaccination effects on CD4 cells after COVID-19. Across the whole study: It was two doses of either the BNT162b2 or mRNA-1273 vaccine that participants received.

Sequencing was performed with immunoSEQ multiplex PCR; in TCRdb, only in-frame clones are kept and a portion is missing. Of 25,000 to 35,000 clones listed, roughly two thirds were seen once; the top ten hold about 10%. Antigen-specific CD4+ T cells were first expanded with viral peptide pools by the ViraFEST assay and only then sequenced. CD4+ T cell isolation took place after approximately 11 days of culture. Negative nucleocapsid antibody tests before and after vaccination confirmed no previous SARS-CoV-2 infection. After around 2 million PBMC were placed in each well, they were cultured with roughly 10 IU/ml IL-2 and 10 ug/ml peptides. Replacing half the medium with IL-2 medium was done on days 3 and 7. Regarding this clone: The antigen is unknown.

Points from the study as a whole: Cross-reaction with common cold coronaviruses was seen in only 1 of 255 vaccine-induced clones from healthy vaccinees.

The source is a human donor who received a COVID-19 vaccine. Specimen: CD4+ T cells from PBMCs cultured with SARS-CoV-2 spike peptides, collected before COVID-19 vaccination.

In DNA, the CDR3 is TGTGCCAGCAGCTTACTTTCGGGAGATACGCAGTATTTT. This sequence encodes CASSLLSGDTQYF. The chain has TRBV5-4 and TRBJ2-3; D unresolved. In germline, CDR1 is SGHNT, CDR2 YYREEE (reference sequence). The CDR3 has 13 amino acids. V gave up 2 bases and J gave up 5 bases, with 9 bases separating them.